The clone carrying this TCR beta chain was seen a few times. These data come from a study of T cells in Graves' hyperthyroidism and ophthalmopathy. Per the germline V gene, CDR1 is SEHNR and CDR2 is FQNEAQ (reference sequence). This CDR3 contains 14 residues. V lost 5 bases, J lost 5 bases, and 12 bases lay in between. Out of 8.5 to 10 ml of fresh peripheral blood came the PBMCs. It was RNA transcripts that yielded the amplified TCR beta CDR3 regions. TCR CDR3 regions were first amplified by RT-PCR with HTBI primers. TCRdb redid the calling of the multiplex PCR reads with MiXCR, one entry per CDR3 protein. This sample has fewer than 650,000 distinct CDR3 sequences, with approximately 15% found just once.

The chain uses TRBV7-9 and TRBJ1-4, with D possibly TRBD1 on 5 matching bases. The TCR sequence derives from a woman aged 40 to 50 with Graves' hyperthyroidism. The sequencing input was blood. DNA of the CDR3: TGTGCCAGCAGCGCCCGGGGACTAAATGAAAAACTGTTTTTT. Its translation is CASSARGLNEKLFF.